Given below is one T cell receptor (beta chain) in context. These data originate in a study of blood T cell repertoires in COVID-19. The wider study: Sites in the United States, Italy and Spain provided acute and convalescent COVID-19 samples. Sources were T cells, B-cell-depleted T cells, or PBMCs; the material itself was cDNA or gDNA.

Germline V CDR1 and CDR2: SEHNR, FQNEAQ (reference sequence). The CDR3 has 14 residues. The V gene lost 1 base and the J gene lost 3 bases, with 9 bases spanning the gap. TCRdb's copy holds only in-frame clones and misses some; the assay was immunoSEQ multiplex PCR. The data hold approximately 100,000 clones, with roughly 90% observed a single time. The chain combines TRBV7-9 with TRBJ1-2, with D maybe TRBD1 (6 bases). Sequenced: peripheral blood. The TCR originated in a man between 70 and 80 years old with acute or convalescent COVID-19. The CDR3 protein is CASSLETGHYGYTF. CDR3 coding DNA: TGTGCCAGCAGCTTAGAGACAGGCCACTATGGCTACACCTTC.